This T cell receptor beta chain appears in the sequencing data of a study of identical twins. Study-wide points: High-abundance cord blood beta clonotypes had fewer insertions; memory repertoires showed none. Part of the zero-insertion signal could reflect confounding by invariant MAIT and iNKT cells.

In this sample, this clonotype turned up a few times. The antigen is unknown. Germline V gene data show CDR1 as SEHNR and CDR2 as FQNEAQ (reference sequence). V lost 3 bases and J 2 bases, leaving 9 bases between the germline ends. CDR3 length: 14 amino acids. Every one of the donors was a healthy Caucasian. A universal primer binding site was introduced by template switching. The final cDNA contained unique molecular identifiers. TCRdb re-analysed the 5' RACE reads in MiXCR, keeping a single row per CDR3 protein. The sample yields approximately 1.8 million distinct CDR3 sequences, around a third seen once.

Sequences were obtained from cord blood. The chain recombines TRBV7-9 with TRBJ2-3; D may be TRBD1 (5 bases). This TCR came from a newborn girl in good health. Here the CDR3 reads CASSFGAYTDTQYF. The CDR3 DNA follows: TGTGCCAGCAGCTTTGGGGCCTACACAGATACGCAGTATTTT.